A single T cell receptor (beta chain) is shown here with its context. What it binds is not known. This record belongs to a study of T-cell reconstitution after alpha-beta-depleted transplantation in children. Findings and limits, study-wide: Expanded graft clones numbering several hundred reportedly gave rise to alpha-beta T cells about two months after transplant. By one year post-transplant, T-cell counts and diversity largely arose from T cells that were newly produced. It was surviving recipient T cells and thymic progenitors that gave some patients high TCRbeta diversity at day 60.

TCRbeta library preparation incorporated unique molecular identifiers. TCRdb recomputed calls from the PCR reads with MiXCR, one row per CDR3 protein. The table records around 300,000 distinct CDR3 sequences, over 7% of them present only once. CDR1 and CDR2 (germline): LGHNA, YNFKEQ. CDR3 length: 14 amino acids. V dropped 0 bases and J dropped 4 bases, with 9 bases sitting between them. Sequencing was performed on peripheral blood, taken 360 days after TCRalphabeta/CD19-depleted stem cell transplant. V gene TRBV4-2 combines with J gene TRBJ1-1; D may be TRBD1 (5 bases). The TCR originated in a female patient aged 2-10 years who had a stem cell transplant for Fanconi anemia, so the T cells may come from the graft donor. CDR3 amino acids: CASSQDPGLTEAFF. The DNA of the CDR3 is TGTGCCAGCAGCCAAGATCCAGGGCTCACTGAAGCTTTCTTT.